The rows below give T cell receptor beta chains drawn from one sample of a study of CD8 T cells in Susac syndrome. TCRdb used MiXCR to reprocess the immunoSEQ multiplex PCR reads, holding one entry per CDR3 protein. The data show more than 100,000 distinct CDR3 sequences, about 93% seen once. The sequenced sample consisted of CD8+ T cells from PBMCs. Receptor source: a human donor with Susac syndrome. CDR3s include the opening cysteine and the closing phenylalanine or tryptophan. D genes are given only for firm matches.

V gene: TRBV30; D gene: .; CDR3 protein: CAWLTGEGEQFF
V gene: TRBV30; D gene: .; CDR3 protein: CAWSLNTEAFF
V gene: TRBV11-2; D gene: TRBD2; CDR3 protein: CASSSSAAGGTDTQYF
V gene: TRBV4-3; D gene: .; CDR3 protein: CASSQSVGWMNTEAFF
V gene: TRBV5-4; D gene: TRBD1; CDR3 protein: CASSLSAGGGTEAFF
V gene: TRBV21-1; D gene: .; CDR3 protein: CASSKERTGSTDTQYF
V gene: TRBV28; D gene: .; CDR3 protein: CASSLYNGRNQPQHF
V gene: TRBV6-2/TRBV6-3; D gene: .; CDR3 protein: CASSATRANTGELFF
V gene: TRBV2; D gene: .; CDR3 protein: CASTPGNEQFF
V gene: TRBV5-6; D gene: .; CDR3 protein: CASRRDLAKNIQYF
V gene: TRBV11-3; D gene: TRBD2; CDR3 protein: CASSLPLTSGHNEQFF
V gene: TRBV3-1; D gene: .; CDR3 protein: CASSHGTQYF
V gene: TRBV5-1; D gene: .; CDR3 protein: CASSLSGALNTEAFF
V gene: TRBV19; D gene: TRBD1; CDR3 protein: CASSGGQGSEQYF
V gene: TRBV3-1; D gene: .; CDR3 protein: CASSEVGRPYNEQFF
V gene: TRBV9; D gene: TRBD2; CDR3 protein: CASSPQSGGAYEQYF
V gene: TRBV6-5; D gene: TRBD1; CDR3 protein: CASNHQGGNYGYTF
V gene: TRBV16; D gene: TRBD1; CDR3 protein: CASSQRTGGLVNEQFF
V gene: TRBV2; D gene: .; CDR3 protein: CASGRLAESSYNSPLHF
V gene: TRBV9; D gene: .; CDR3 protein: CASSGSRSNTGELFF
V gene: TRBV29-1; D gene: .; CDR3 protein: CSAKQGVGETQYF
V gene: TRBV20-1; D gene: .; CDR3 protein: CSARDPERTEAFF